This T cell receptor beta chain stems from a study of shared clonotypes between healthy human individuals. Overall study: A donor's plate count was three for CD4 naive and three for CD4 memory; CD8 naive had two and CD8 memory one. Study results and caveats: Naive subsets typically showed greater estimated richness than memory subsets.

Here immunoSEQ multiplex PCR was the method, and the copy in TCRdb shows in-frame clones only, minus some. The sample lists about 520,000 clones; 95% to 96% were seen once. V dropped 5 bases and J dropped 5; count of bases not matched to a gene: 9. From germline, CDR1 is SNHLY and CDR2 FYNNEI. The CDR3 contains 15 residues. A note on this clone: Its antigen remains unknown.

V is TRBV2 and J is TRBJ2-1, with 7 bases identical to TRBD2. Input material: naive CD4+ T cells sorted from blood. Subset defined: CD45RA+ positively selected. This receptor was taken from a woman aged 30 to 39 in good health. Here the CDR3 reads CASSPMLAADNEQFF. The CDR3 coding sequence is TGTGCCAGCAGTCCGATGCTAGCGGCCGACAATGAGCAGTTCTTC.